The sequence of this T cell receptor (beta chain) was determined in a study of cytomegalovirus exposure and HLA in healthy donors. Study-level background: A prior study identified approximately 110 million unique TCR beta sequences from about 180 million T cells. Notes on the study in general: In a later analysis, HLA-associated TCR beta chains were more clonally expanded than equally common others.

The germline CDR1 and CDR2 sequences are MDHEN and SYDVKM. V dropped 5 bases and J dropped 7; count of bases not matched to a gene: 9. The CDR3 spans 15 residues. At collection, donors were nominally healthy, but unrecorded immune exposures were probable. As for this clone: Its specificity is not known.

PCR amplification relied on 60 Vbeta primers (plus 13 Jbeta primers). Libraries were prepared by immunoSEQ multiplex PCR; TCRdb keeps only in-frame clonotypes and omits some of them. The repertoire holds over 150,000 clones, with 70% to 75% as singletons. Source material: PBMCs. The chain combines TRBV28 with TRBJ2-1, with 9 bases aligning to TRBD2. This sequence was found in a man aged 25-45 years in good health and CMV-seropositive. CDR3 DNA: TGTGCCAGCAGTCGAACGGCGGGAGGGGTGAATGAGCAGTTCTTC. Protein: CASSRTAGGVNEQFF.